Described below is a single T cell receptor (beta chain) sequence and its context. Its antigen is currently unknown. One to two pinch biopsies were taken from the rectum during colonoscopy. Ulcerative colitis patients received no immunosuppressive medication before the diagnostic colonoscopy. The CDR3 spans 16 residues. With 6 bases removed from V and 5 bases from J, the gap between germline ends came to 22 bases. Germline CDR1 is SQVTM and CDR2 is ANQGSEA. This table comes from immunoSEQ multiplex PCR, and its TCRdb copy is limited to in-frame clones, with some not included. This table has approximately 40,000 clones, 75% appearing once. The sample is drawn from a study of pediatric ulcerative colitis. General observations from the study: A couple of rectal clonotypes were found only in ulcerative colitis patients, all of them. Clonal expansions reduced rectal repertoire diversity in acute severe colitis.

This TCR derives from a boy aged 10-17 years with severe ulcerative colitis. The genes are TRBV29-1 and TRBJ2-2; D is possibly TRBD1 or TRBD2 (5 bases each). What was sequenced was gut tissue. CDR3 bases: TGCAGCGTCAAGAGGGGCAGGGATGGAAATACCGGGGAGCTGTTTTTT. It encodes CSVKRGRDGNTGELFF.